These 14 T cell receptor beta chains originate from one sample sequenced in a study of T cells in localized non-small cell lung cancer. Repertoires were generated with immunoSEQ multiplex PCR, while TCRdb's copy carries only in-frame clones and drops some. The sample has about 53,000 clones, approximately 88% seen once. The sample here was peripheral blood mononuclear cells, taken before any cancer treatment. The receptors shown here come from a man between 40 and 69 years old with stage III lung adenocarcinoma.

J is TRBJ2-1 and V is TRBV15; possibly TRBD2 for D (5 bases). The germline V gene has CDR1 LNHNV and CDR2 YYDKDF (reference sequence). Trimming stripped 3 bases from V and 0 bases from J, with 9 bases between. This CDR3 comprises 15 residues. CDR3: CATSRPGNSYNEQFF. Written as DNA, the CDR3 is TGTGCCACCAGCAGGCCGGGGAACTCCTACAATGAGCAGTTCTTC.

The chain has TRBV19 and TRBJ1-5; D possibly corresponds to TRBD1 (6 bases). The CDR3 sequence is 16 residues long. Looked up from germline, CDR1 is LNHDA and CDR2 is SQIVND (reference sequence). V lost 7 bases and J lost 2, with 18 bases in between. The CDR3 is CASKGGVDRRNQPQHF. The CDR3 region has the DNA TGTGCCAGTAAAGGGGGGGTCGACCGGCGCAATCAGCCCCAGCATTTT.

This chain connects TRBV4-1 to TRBJ2-1; a possible D gene is TRBD1 (8 bases). The CDR3 consists of 18 residues. Germline CDR1 and CDR2: MGHRA and YSYEKL. V lost 4 bases, J lost 2 bases, and 21 bases lay in between. The CDR3 loop is CASSPAYKTGGAYNEQFF. The CDR3 DNA is TGCGCCAGCAGCCCGGCCTATAAAACAGGGGGGGCCTACAATGAGCAGTTCTTC.

The chain employs TRBV11-2 and TRBJ1-1; D not certain. The CDR3 covers 11 residues. CDR1 is SGHAT, CDR2 FQNNGV, per germline. Trimming removed 3 bases from V and 1 base from J, with 0 bases in between. DNA for the CDR3: TGTGCCAGCAGCTTGAACACTGAAGCTTTCTTT. The encoded protein is CASSLNTEAFF.

The table lists this clone with a few counts. V and J are TRBV25-1 and TRBJ2-3; TRBD2 matches 11 bases. This CDR3 has 16 residues. Trimming cost V 0 bases and J 8 bases; bases outside gene matches: 7. The germline V gene encodes CDR1 MGHDK and CDR2 SYGVNS. Here the CDR3 DNA reads TGTGCCAGCAGTGAATATACTAGCGGGAGACCAGGTACGCAGTATTTT. This sequence encodes CASSEYTSGRPGTQYF.

J is TRBJ2-7 and V is TRBV7-6; TRBD1 agrees at 12 bases. Germline V CDR1 and CDR2: SGHVS, FNYEAQ. The CDR3 extends over 14 amino acids. Trimming cost V 4 bases and J 6 bases; bases outside gene matches: 4. The CDR3 sequence is CASSSGTGGVEQYF. The CDR3 nucleotides are TGTGCCAGCAGCTCAGGGACAGGGGGCGTCGAGCAGTACTTC. Looking up the rest from reference TRBV7-6 and TRBJ2-7 gives the full variable domain: GAGVSQSPRYKVTKRGQDVALRCDPISGHVSLYWYRQALGQGPEFLTYFNYEAQQDKSGLPNDRFSAERPEGSISTLTIQRTEQRDSAMYRCASSSGTGGVEQYFGPGTRLTVT.

CDR3 sequence: CASSLEMREAGESTDTQYF. The CDR3 DNA reads as TGTGCCAGCAGCTTAGAGATGCGGGAGGCGGGTGAGAGCACAGATACGCAGTATTTT. The gene calls are TRBV13 and TRBJ2-3, with TRBD2 identical over 8 bases. The length of the CDR3 is 19 residues. The ends lost 1 base at V and 0 bases at J; junction bases unmatched: 12. The V gene's germline CDR1 is PRHDT and CDR2 FYEKMQ (reference sequence). The full variable domain, in which reference TRBV13 and TRBJ2-3 provide the parts outside the CDR3, is AAGVIQSPRHLIKEKRETATLKCYPIPRHDTVYWYQQGPGQDPQFLISFYEKMQSDKGSIPDRFSAQQFSDYHSELNMSSLELGDSALYFCASSLEMREAGESTDTQYFGPGTRLTVL.

The rearrangement links TRBV7-9 to TRBJ2-6, with TRBD1 matching 12 bases. The length of the CDR3 is 17 residues. Germline V gene sequence: CDR1 SEHNR, CDR2 FQNEAQ (reference sequence). V lost 7 bases, J lost 0 bases, and 4 bases stayed unmatched. DNA for the CDR3: TGTGCCAGCATCCCGGGACAGGGGGCCTCTGGGGCCAACGTCCTGACTTTC. It translates to CASIPGQGASGANVLTF.

The chain is built from TRBV11-2 and TRBJ1-6; TRBD1 is a possible D gene (5 bases). CDR3 length: 18 amino acids. V was shortened by 3 bases and J by 4 bases, with 19 bases between the two germline ends. Per germline, CDR1 SGHAT and CDR2 FQNNGV. CDR3 loop: CASSLGEGSGLYNSPLHF. The CDR3 DNA follows: TGTGCCAGCAGCTTGGGGGAGGGCTCGGGACTTTATAATTCACCCCTCCACTTT. Full variable domain (outside the CDR3, taken from reference TRBV11-2 and TRBJ1-6): EAGVAQSPRYKIIEKRQSVAFWCNPISGHATLYWYQQILGQGPKLLIQFQNNGVVDDSQLPKDRFSAERLKGVDSTLKIQPAKLEDSAVYLCASSLGEGSGLYNSPLHFGNGTRLTVT.

The chain is built from TRBV4-2 and TRBJ1-3; no reliable D call. V gave up 0 bases and J gave up 2 bases, with 8 bases separating them. The germline CDR1 and CDR2 sequences are LGHNA and YNFKEQ. The length of the CDR3 is 15 residues. The CDR3 loop reads CASSQDRITGNTIYF. CDR3 bases: TGTGCCAGCAGCCAAGACCGAATAACTGGAAACACCATATATTTT.

The CDR3 bases are TGTGCCAGCAGCTCGGGACAGGGGAGGCAGCCCCAGCATTTT. It encodes CASSSGQGRQPQHF. The chain is built from TRBV6-5 and TRBJ1-5; 10 nucleotides align to TRBD1. Germline CDR1 is MNHEY and CDR2 is SVGAGI. The CDR3 is 14 residues long. With V trimmed by 6 bases and J by 7 bases, 6 bases remained unmatched.

This clone appeared once. The chain has TRBV7-9 and TRBJ1-2; D is ambiguous. V was shortened by 1 base and J by 2 bases, with 5 bases between the two germline ends. The CDR3 spans 13 residues. In germline, CDR1 is SEHNR, CDR2 FQNEAQ (reference sequence). The CDR3 is CASSLVSNYGYTF. CDR3 in DNA: TGTGCCAGCAGCTTAGTCTCAAACTATGGCTACACCTTC. Complete variable domain (other parts from reference TRBV7-9 and TRBJ1-2): DTGVSQNPRHKITKRGQNVTFRCDPISEHNRLYWYRQTLGQGPEFLTYFQNEAQLEKSRLLSDRFSAERPKGSFSTLEIQRTEQGDSAMYLCASSLVSNYGYTFGSGTRLTVV.

The rearrangement links TRBV11-2 to TRBJ2-1, with D tentatively TRBD1 (5 bases). Germline V gene sequence: CDR1 SGHAT, CDR2 FQNNGV. CDR3 length: 12 amino acids. Trimming cost V 10 bases and J 8 bases, with 15 bases left between them. CDR3 in DNA: TGTGCCACCCTTGATAGGGGCGATGAGCAGTTCTTC. Protein product: CATLDRGDEQFF.

The V and J genes are TRBV7-2 and TRBJ2-5; 11 bases line up with TRBD1. Germline V gene lookup returns CDR1 SGHTA and CDR2 FQGNSA. The CDR3 is made up of 13 amino acids. V gave up 10 bases and J gave up 6 bases; unmatched junction bases: 7. Written as DNA, the CDR3 is TGTGCCACCGGGACAGGGGGTCCAAAGACCCAGTACTTC. Its protein product is CATGTGGPKTQYF.